This TCR beta chain was sequenced during a study of T-cell memory formation after mild COVID-19. This clonotype was picked up a small number of times. One entry per CDR3 protein, called by TCRdb with MiXCR from the 5' RACE reads. The data contain about 84,000 distinct CDR3 sequences, approximately 14% of them singletons. The V end lost 0 bases, the J end lost 8 bases, and 5 bases lay between the germline ends. The CDR3 spans 12 residues. The germline CDR1 and CDR2 sequences are SGHTA and FQGNSA. This receptor was identified in an adult woman who had mild COVID-19 (a few samples of this study predate the infection). Cell type and time point are not known. The chain couples TRBV7-2 to TRBJ2-1; no reliable D call. Sequenced: PBMCs or a T cell subset sorted from them (not recorded which). The CDR3 sequence is CASSLALDEQFF. The CDR3 nucleotides are TGTGCCAGCAGCTTAGCATTGGATGAGCAGTTCTTC.